This T cell receptor beta chain stems from a study of tumor-infiltrating lymphocytes in primary liver carcinoma. Overall study findings and caveats: Tumors and blood were compared for top-250-clone fraction, and tumors had the significantly higher value (p = 0.039). Top clones occupying all five tumor regions numbered only about 7-24%.

Researchers generated TCR beta cDNA from 500 ng of total RNA, relying on a constant-region primer. Researchers made the TCR beta libraries by running three nested multiplex PCR rounds with slightly modified ARM-PCR. A C-beta reverse primer and TRBV1-TRBV30 forward primers served in each of the first two PCR rounds, at about 10 cycles apiece. TCRdb passed the multiplex PCR reads through MiXCR, listing each CDR3 protein once. This table holds approximately 64,000 distinct CDR3 sequences, 71% found once. This clonotype was observed many times. Its antigen remains unknown. The roughly 17-32 mg bulk tissue piece was not sorted before simultaneous RNA and DNA extraction. There were five separate regions sampled from each tumor. The CDR3 runs 12 residues. Trimming took off 1 base at V and 8 bases at J, with 6 bases between the two ends. Germline V gene data show CDR1 as SEHNR and CDR2 as FQNEAQ (reference sequence).

Specimen: liver tumor tissue from sampling region 4. Described subset: tumor region T4, right-lateral pole. J is TRBJ2-4 and V is TRBV7-9, with D perhaps matching TRBD1 or TRBD2 (5 bases each). The clonotype originates from a man in his forties or fifties with primary liver carcinoma and hepatitis B virus infection. CDR3 sequence reads: CASSLGGDIQYF. In DNA, the CDR3 is TGTGCCAGCAGCTTAGGAGGGGACATTCAGTACTTC.